This TCR beta chain was observed in a study of prognosis after radiotherapy for stage I lung cancer. As for the study in general: Non-small cell lung cancer patients at stage I were enrolled between April 2018 and 2019. Overall study findings and caveats: Clone counts measured for unique TCRs fell after stereotactic body radiation therapy, median roughly 9,300 versus 7,200.

Concerning this clonotype: Its target is unknown.

By two-round multiplex PCR, the TCR beta CDR3 was amplified from genomic DNA. The first round of PCR was done with primers that matched each TRBV and TRBJ gene. TCRdb ran MiXCR on the multiplex PCR reads and lists one entry per CDR3 protein. The data show over 45,000 distinct CDR3 sequences, approximately 25% seen once. Looked up from germline, CDR1 is SNHLY and CDR2 is FYNNEI. This CDR3 contains 13 residues. Trimming at V came to 7 bases and at J to 7 bases, leaving 7 bases not matched to a gene. The TCR was taken from a donor aged 50 or older with non-small cell lung cancer. This chain joins TRBV2 and TRBJ1-5, with TRBD1 matching over 7 bases. Sequencing was performed on PBMCs, taken before or after stereotactic body radiation therapy (not recorded which). CDR3 bases: TGTGCCAGCATTGGGACAGTGGACCAGCCCCAGCATTTT. Protein sequence: CASIGTVDQPQHF.